A single sample is the source of the 24 T cell receptor beta chains below, sequenced in a study of blood T cell repertoires in COVID-19. Measured with immunoSEQ multiplex PCR; TCRdb has only the in-frame clones, and not every one. The repertoire holds 68,000 or so clones, with 88% as singletons. Sequenced sample: peripheral blood. The receptors come from a human donor in a cohort sampled during active COVID-19.

The chain is built from TRBV5-6 and TRBJ1-4, with a tentative D call TRBD1 (6 bases). CDR3 size: 13 residues. CDR1 is SGHDT, CDR2 YYEEEE, per germline. V lost 5 bases and J lost 3, with 8 bases in between. The CDR3 coding sequence is TGTGCCAGCAGACAGGGCGCTAATGAAAAACTGTTTTTT. It specifies CASRQGANEKLFF.

The rearrangement joins TRBV18 to TRBJ2-3; D gene ambiguous. Germline V CDR1 and CDR2: KGHSH, LQKENI. The CDR3 runs 13 residues. V dropped 6 bases and J dropped 6 bases, with 13 bases sitting between them. The CDR3, as DNA: TGTGCCAGCTCCCCCCCCTCTCTCGATACGCAGTATTTT. As protein: CASSPPSLDTQYF.

The sample holds a few counts of this clone. The rearrangement joins TRBV27 to TRBJ1-6; a weak D match, TRBD1 (5 bases). Germline values: CDR1 MNHEY, CDR2 SMNVEV (reference sequence). V lost 1 base and J lost 2, with 12 bases in between. The CDR3 is made up of 17 amino acids. CDR3: CASSLFYGGPYNSPLHF. As DNA, the CDR3 is TGTGCCAGCAGTTTATTCTACGGGGGACCCTATAATTCACCCCTCCACTTT.

This chain joins TRBV6-5 and TRBJ2-3; 7 bases are shared with TRBD2. The CDR3 is made up of 13 amino acids. The germline V gene has CDR1 MNHEY and CDR2 SVGAGI. Trimming took 11 bases from V and 2 from J; bases not matched to a gene: 7. The chain's CDR3 is CAARDYLTDTQYF. The CDR3 DNA is TGTGCCGCCCGGGACTACCTCACAGATACGCAGTATTTT.

The chain links TRBV28 to TRBJ1-1, with TRBD1 as a possible D gene (5 bases). The CDR3 contains 14 residues. The V end lost 6 bases, the J end lost 10 bases, and 21 bases lay between the germline ends. CDR1 is MDHEN, CDR2 SYDVKM, per germline. The CDR3 loop reads CASRRDSKGRGAFF. The DNA of the CDR3 is TGTGCCAGCAGACGTGACAGTAAGGGGAGGGGAGCTTTCTTT.

This clone showed up just a few times. The same CDR3 also results from other DNA sequences found in this sample. The rearrangement uses TRBV5-1 and TRBJ2-2; maybe TRBD2 (6 bases). CDR1 is SGHRS and CDR2 is YFSETQ in the germline V gene. The CDR3 consists of 15 residues. Trimming removed 1 base at V and 2 bases at J, with 9 bases between. The CDR3 region is CASSLRRDNTGELFF. Here the CDR3 DNA reads TGCGCCAGCAGCTTGAGGCGGGACAACACCGGGGAGCTGTTTTTT.

The V call is TRBV7-6, the J call TRBJ2-7; 8 bases fit TRBD1. CDR3 length: 17 residues. After removal of 2 bases from V and 2 bases from J, the junction contained 11 bases not matched to a gene. Germline CDR1 and CDR2: SGHVS and FNYEAQ. The CDR3: CASSLWAGGQPPYEQYF. The CDR3 nucleotides are TGTGCCAGCAGCTTATGGGCAGGGGGCCAACCTCCCTACGAGCAGTACTTC.

This chain connects TRBV18 to TRBJ1-1; maybe TRBD1 (6 bases). Trimming cost V 4 bases and J 7 bases, with 13 bases left between them. This CDR3 region has 13 residues. Germline V CDR1 and CDR2: KGHSH, LQKENI. The DNA for the CDR3 is TGTGCCAGCTCACGAGGACAGCGCTTTGAAGCTTTCTTT. Amino acid sequence: CASSRGQRFEAFF.

CDR3 protein: CASSLGQGGETQYF. The DNA for the CDR3 is TGTGCCAGCAGCTTGGGGCAGGGAGGGGAGACCCAGTACTTC. The chain carries TRBV5-4 and TRBJ2-5; 7 bases map to TRBD2. V shed 0 bases, J shed 5 bases, and the junction held 4 bases outside the gene matches. Germline CDR1 reads SGHNT; CDR2 reads YYREEE (reference sequence). The CDR3 has 14 amino acids.

The rearrangement joins TRBV7-9 to TRBJ1-4; 10 bases are a match to TRBD1. J was trimmed by 1 base and V by 5 bases; bases with no gene match: 4. This CDR3 is 16 amino acids long. The V gene's germline CDR1 is SEHNR and CDR2 FQNEAQ (reference sequence). DNA for the CDR3: TGTGCCAGCAGCCTCGGACAGGGGGGAACTAATGAAAAACTGTTTTTT. Translation gives CASSLGQGGTNEKLFF.

V and J are TRBV2 and TRBJ1-1; maybe TRBD1 (5 bases). This CDR3 comprises 13 residues. Deletions cut 9 bases from V and 0 bases from J, with 11 bases between. Germline CDR1 is SNHLY and CDR2 is FYNNEI. DNA of the CDR3: TGTGCCAGTGTCAGGGAACTGAACACTGAAGCTTTCTTT. This sequence encodes CASVRELNTEAFF.

The chain is built from TRBV7-2 and TRBJ1-2; D is unresolved. V was pared by 8 bases and J by 5 bases, with 9 bases between. CDR3 size: 11 residues. Per the germline V gene, CDR1 is SGHTA and CDR2 is FQGNSA. The CDR3 DNA reads TGTGCCAGCTCCCGTTTTTATGGCTACACCTTC. Amino acids: CASSRFYGYTF.

This chain joins TRBV19 and TRBJ2-5; 9 bases are shared with TRBD2. The CDR3 covers 16 residues. Trimming cost V 5 bases and J 10 bases; bases outside gene matches: 17. Per the germline V gene, CDR1 is LNHDA and CDR2 is SQIVND (reference sequence). The CDR3 DNA sequence: TGTGCCAGTAGTGCCAGCCGCGGGGGGGGGACCGGGAACCAGTACTTC. Encoded protein: CASSASRGGGTGNQYF. Full variable domain (rest looked up from reference TRBV19 and TRBJ2-5): DGGITQSPKYLFRKEGQNVTLSCEQNLNHDAMYWYRQDPGQGLRLIYYSQIVNDFQKGDIAEGYSVSREKKESFPLTVTSAQKNPTAFYLCASSASRGGGTGNQYFGPGTRLLVL.

The V call is TRBV6-1, the J call TRBJ1-6; 7 positions match TRBD1. This CDR3 spans 15 amino acids. Per germline, CDR1 MNHNS and CDR2 SASEGT. Unmatched junction bases numbered 6, after V lost 2 bases and J lost 8 bases. The DNA for the CDR3 is TGTGCCAGCAGTGAATTCCGACAGGGCTATTCACCCCTCCACTTT. This gives the protein CASSEFRQGYSPLHF.

This clone was seen once. The rearrangement uses TRBV6-6 and TRBJ1-3, with 10 bases lining up with TRBD1. The CDR3 extends over 16 amino acids. J gave up 2 bases and V 6 bases, and 7 bases lay outside the gene matches. The germline CDR1 and CDR2 sequences are MNHNY and SVGAGI (reference sequence). CDR3: CASRYLGQGAGNTIYF. In DNA, the CDR3 is TGTGCCAGCAGATACCTCGGACAGGGGGCTGGAAACACCATATATTTT.

V and J are TRBV5-4 and TRBJ1-2; 8 positions match TRBD1. This CDR3 has 14 amino acids. Germline V gene data show CDR1 as SGHNT and CDR2 as YYREEE (reference sequence). After removal of 5 bases from V and 6 bases from J, the junction contained 9 bases not matched to a gene. As DNA, the CDR3 is TGTGCCAGCAGATTCCCGACAGGGGCGAATGGCTACACCTTC. Protein: CASRFPTGANGYTF. Together with reference TRBV5-4 and TRBJ1-2, the CDR3 gives the full variable domain: ETGVTQSPTHLIKTRGQQVTLRCSSQSGHNTVSWYQQALGQGPQFIFQYYREEENGRGNFPPRFSGLQFPNYSSELNVNALELDDSALYLCASRFPTGANGYTFGSGTRLTVV.

The chain recombines TRBV4-1 with TRBJ2-5, with 13 bases that match TRBD2. Per the germline V gene, CDR1 is MGHRA and CDR2 is YSYEKL. This CDR3 spans 18 amino acids. J gave up 4 bases and V 0 bases, and 8 bases lay outside the gene matches. CDR3 amino acids: CASSQDQGTSGMSETQYF. The DNA for the CDR3 is TGCGCCAGCAGCCAAGATCAGGGGACTAGCGGGATGTCAGAGACCCAGTACTTC.

The V call is TRBV28, the J call TRBJ1-6, with 7 bases identical to TRBD1. Germline values: CDR1 MDHEN, CDR2 SYDVKM. V trimming: 1 base; J trimming: 7 bases; junction bases outside the gene matches: 4. The CDR3 consists of 15 residues. CDR3 sequence: CASSLYGTENSPLHF. The DNA for the CDR3 is TGTGCCAGCAGTTTATATGGGACAGAAAATTCACCCCTCCACTTT.

This clone has more than one count but fewer than ten. The chain joins TRBV6-2 or TRBV6-3 to TRBJ1-3, with D perhaps matching TRBD1 (6 bases). Germline V gives CDR1 MNHEY, CDR2 SVGEGT. Trimming took off 6 bases at V and 0 bases at J, with 21 bases between the two ends. The CDR3 loop spans 18 amino acids. DNA for the CDR3: TGTGCCAGCAGCTATTATCCGGGACAAGGTGTCTCTGGAAACACCATATATTTT. Encoded protein: CASSYYPGQGVSGNTIYF.

V is TRBV3-1 (or the pseudogene TRBV3-2) and J is TRBJ1-2, with TRBD1 identical over 11 bases. Germline assignment: CDR1 LGHDT and CDR2 YNNKEL (reference sequence). CDR3 length: 14 amino acids. J gave up 6 bases and V 4 bases, and 4 bases lay outside the gene matches. The DNA for the CDR3 is TGTGCCAGCAGCCGGGGGACAGGGGGGGATGGCTACACCTTC. Protein sequence: CASSRGTGGDGYTF.

This rearrangement joins TRBV19 to TRBJ2-1, with 15 nucleotides matching TRBD2. The CDR3 loop spans 15 amino acids. Germline V gives CDR1 LNHDA, CDR2 SQIVND (reference sequence). Losses at the gene ends were 7 bases for V and 5 bases for J; bases not matched to a gene: 3. CDR3 DNA: TGTGCCAGTATTCGGACTAGCGGGAGGGACAATGAGCAGTTCTTC. It yields the protein CASIRTSGRDNEQFF.

J is TRBJ2-5 and V is TRBV11-2, with D possibly being TRBD2 (5 bases). This CDR3 comprises 16 residues. Trimming took off 1 base at V and 2 bases at J, with 14 bases between the two ends. Per the germline V gene, CDR1 is SGHAT and CDR2 is FQNNGV. The CDR3 loop is CASSLGVSTIQETQYF. CDR3 bases: TGTGCCAGCAGCTTAGGAGTATCGACTATTCAAGAGACCCAGTACTTC. The entire variable domain, with the rest obtained from reference TRBV11-2 and TRBJ2-5, is as follows: EAGVAQSPRYKIIEKRQSVAFWCNPISGHATLYWYQQILGQGPKLLIQFQNNGVVDDSQLPKDRFSAERLKGVDSTLKIQPAKLEDSAVYLCASSLGVSTIQETQYFGPGTRLLVL.

The CDR3 spells CASSLDVQGAETQYF. The DNA of the CDR3 is TGTGCCAGCAGCTTAGATGTCCAAGGGGCAGAGACCCAGTACTTC. V usage is TRBV11-3 and J usage is TRBJ2-5; the D gene is possibly TRBD1 (5 bases). Germline lookup yields CDR1 SGHNT and CDR2 YENEEA. There are 15 residues in the CDR3. Trimming took 0 bases from V and 4 from J, leaving 12 bases between them. The whole variable domain, remainder taken from reference TRBV11-3 and TRBJ2-5, is EAGVVQSPRYKIIEKKQPVAFWCNPISGHNTLYWYLQNLGQGPELLIRYENEEAVDDSQLPKDRFSAERLKGVDSTLKIQPAELGDSAVYLCASSLDVQGAETQYFGPGTRLLVL.

This clone is categorized as medium-sized. The CDR3 protein is CASSDTGEHSYTF. The CDR3 nucleotides read TGCGCCAGCAGTGATACAGGGGAACACAGCTACACCTTC. V usage is TRBV10-2 and J usage is TRBJ1-2, with TRBD1 identical over 7 bases. CDR1 and CDR2 (germline): WSHSY, SAAADI. This CDR3 has 13 residues. Losses at the gene ends were 3 bases for V and 9 bases for J; bases not matched to a gene: 7.